This T cell receptor (beta chain) was identified during a study of control samples from healthy donors and cancer patients. Libraries were prepared by immunoSEQ multiplex PCR; TCRdb keeps only in-frame clonotypes and omits some of them. Of hundreds of thousands of clones listed, around 90% are singletons. The sequence was collected from a middle-aged man with head and neck cancer. The sequenced sample was PBMCs.

The CDR3 nucleotides are TGCAGCGTTCCTAAGACAGGGGGTCCTGAAGCTTTCTTT. Amino acid sequence: CSVPKTGGPEAFF. V usage is TRBV29-1 and J usage is TRBJ1-1, with 9 bases aligning to TRBD1. There are 13 residues in the CDR3. J lost 6 bases, V lost 5 bases, and 7 bases had no gene match. CDR1 is SQVTM and CDR2 is ANQGSEA in the germline V gene.